Listed below are T cell receptor beta chains from one sample, sequenced in a study of T cell responses to AZD1222 COVID-19 vaccine. Repertoires were generated with immunoSEQ multiplex PCR, while TCRdb's copy carries only in-frame clones and drops some. The sample includes around 100,000 clones, 87% of them seen just once. Specimen: peripheral blood, collected 28 days after the second AZD1222 dose. The receptor source for this set is an adult who received the AZD1222 COVID-19 vaccine. Each CDR3 is given with its conserved first and last residue. Each record gives: clone size, D gene, J gene, V gene, CDR3 protein, CDR3 DNA. D genes are given only for firm matches. Clone size is stated in some rows and not others, as once, few, many or a class when expanded.

-,-,TRBJ1-3,TRBV5-5,CASSLDQGKGNTIYF,TGTGCCAGCAGCTTGGATCAGGGAAAGGGAAACACCATATATTTT
-,-,TRBJ1-5,TRBV28,CASSLADVRPQHF,TGTGCCAGCAGTTTAGCGGATGTGCGGCCCCAGCATTTT
-,TRBD2,TRBJ2-1,TRBV9,CASSVSGTRFNEQFF,TGTGCCAGCAGCGTTTCCGGGACTAGATTCAATGAGCAGTTCTTC
once,TRBD2,TRBJ2-1,TRBV4-1,CASSQGATGGTYNEQFF,TGCGCCAGCAGCCAAGGGGCGACGGGAGGCACCTACAATGAGCAGTTCTTC
-,-,TRBJ2-5,TRBV5-8,CASSFSSDARQTQYF,TGTGCCAGCAGCTTCAGCAGCGACGCCCGGCAGACCCAGTACTTC
few,-,TRBJ1-1,TRBV6-4,CASSKGQGLYGEAFF,TGTGCCAGCAGTAAGGGTCAGGGCTTATATGGTGAAGCTTTCTTT
-,TRBD1,TRBJ1-1,TRBV9,CASSSGQGYTEAFF,TGTGCCAGCAGCTCGGGACAGGGTTACACTGAAGCTTTCTTT
-,TRBD2,TRBJ2-1,TRBV28,CASSITGTSGRFKNGEQFF,TGTGCCAGCTCAATCACCGGGACTAGCGGGAGGTTTAAAAACGGTGAGCAGTTCTTC
once,-,TRBJ1-1,TRBV28,CASSMALEMNTEAFF,TGTGCCAGCTCAATGGCCCTCGAAATGAACACTGAAGCTTTCTTT
-,TRBD1,TRBJ2-5,TRBV5-1,CASSRDRGEETQYF,TGCGCCAGCAGCCGGGACAGGGGAGAGGAGACCCAGTACTTC
-,-,TRBJ1-1,TRBV28,CASSYRKLNTEAFF,TGTGCCAGCAGTTATCGAAAGTTGAACACTGAAGCTTTCTTT
-,-,TRBJ1-6,TRBV6-5,CASKIRGRDSPLHF,TGTGCCAGCAAGATACGAGGGAGAGATTCACCCCTCCACTTT
once,TRBD2,TRBJ2-4,TRBV7-2,CASSSPAGGPAAKNIQYF,TGTGCCAGCAGCTCGCCCGCGGGGGGGCCGGCCGCCAAAAACATTCAGTACTTC
few,-,TRBJ2-3,TRBV2,CASSAGTLSTDTQYF,TGTGCCAGCAGTGCGGGGACCCTTAGCACAGATACGCAGTATTTT
-,TRBD2,TRBJ2-7,TRBV5-4,CASSATSGRASYEQYF,TGTGCCAGCAGCGCGACTAGCGGGAGGGCCTCGTACGAGCAGTACTTC
-,TRBD2,TRBJ2-4,TRBV4-2,CASSQELAGGLVQYF,TGTGCCAGCAGCCAGGAACTAGCGGGAGGGCTGGTTCAGTACTTC
-,TRBD1,TRBJ2-4,TRBV28,CASSATGVDIQYF,TGTGCCAGCAGTGCGACAGGGGTTGACATTCAGTACTTC
-,TRBD1,TRBJ2-5,TRBV7-7,CASSLKGTGRETQYF,TGTGCTAGCAGCTTAAAGGGGACAGGAAGAGAGACCCAGTACTTC
-,TRBD1,TRBJ1-5,TRBV19,CASSRGTGTSNQPQHF,TGTGCCAGTAGTAGGGGGACAGGGACTAGCAATCAGCCCCAGCATTTT
-,TRBD1,TRBJ1-4,TRBV2,CASSRQGIEQLFF,TGTGCCAGCAGCCGACAGGGGATCGAGCAACTGTTTTTT
-,TRBD1,TRBJ1-6,TRBV27,CASSLTGTGGGYSPLHF,TGTGCCAGCAGTCTCACCGGGACAGGGGGGGGATATTCACCCCTCCACTTT
once,-,TRBJ2-3,TRBV19,CASSTDSSTDTQYF,TGTGCCAGTAGTACCGATTCTAGCACAGATACGCAGTATTTT
many,TRBD2,TRBJ2-3,TRBV6-4,CASSMTSGTADTQYF,TGTGCCAGCAGCATGACTAGCGGGACCGCAGATACGCAGTATTTT
-,TRBD2,TRBJ2-7,TRBV2,CASERAGVYEQYF,TGTGCCAGCGAACGAGCGGGGGTCTACGAGCAGTACTTC
-,-,TRBJ1-1,TRBV28,CASRAGSTSRAEAFF,TGTGCCAGCAGAGCGGGCTCCACGAGTAGGGCTGAAGCTTTCTTT
-,TRBD2,TRBJ2-2,TRBV9,CASSVESSGRASGELFF,TGTGCCAGCAGCGTAGAATCTAGCGGGAGGGCGTCCGGGGAGCTGTTTTTT
-,TRBD1,TRBJ2-5,TRBV7-9,CASSAPGTGKETQYF,TGTGCCAGCAGCGCACCCGGGACAGGGAAAGAGACCCAGTACTTC
-,TRBD1,TRBJ1-1,TRBV4-1,CASSQGQAAGEAFF,TGCGCCAGCAGCCAGGGACAGGCGGCTGGTGAAGCTTTCTTT
-,-,TRBJ1-2,TRBV5-1,CASSLEWQTYGYTF,TGCGCCAGCAGCTTGGAGTGGCAGACCTATGGCTACACCTTC
-,-,TRBJ1-1,TRBV5-1,CASSLVMGVANTEAFF,TGCGCCAGCAGCTTGGTCATGGGGGTGGCGAACACTGAAGCTTTCTTT
-,TRBD1,TRBJ2-7,TRBV3-1/TRBV3-2,CASSQGLPGQGAYEQYF,TGTGCCAGCAGCCAGGGACTCCCGGGACAGGGGGCCTACGAGCAGTACTTC
-,-,TRBJ1-5,TRBV10-3,CAISESPGPELNQPQHF,TGTGCCATCAGTGAGTCCCCTGGGCCAGAACTCAATCAGCCCCAGCATTTT
-,-,TRBJ2-7,TRBV6-5,CASSYSPSDRQYF,TGTGCCAGCAGTTACTCTCCTAGCGATAGACAGTACTTC
few,-,TRBJ1-1,TRBV9,CASSAQQGNTEAFF,TGTGCCAGCAGCGCCCAACAGGGGAACACTGAAGCTTTCTTT
-,TRBD2,TRBJ2-7,TRBV7-2,CASSLVRGRPLYF,TGTGCCAGCAGCTTAGTGCGCGGGAGGCCCCTCTACTTC
-,-,TRBJ1-6,TRBV5-4,CASSVYREPLHF,TGTGCCAGCAGCGTCTACAGGGAACCCCTCCACTTT
-,TRBD1,TRBJ2-7,TRBV11-2,CASGPGQGGLYEQYF,TGTGCCAGCGGGCCAGGACAGGGCGGGCTCTACGAGCAGTACTTC
-,-,TRBJ1-6,TRBV4-3,CASSQDADSPLHF,TGCGCCAGCAGCCAAGATGCCGATTCACCCCTCCACTTT
-,-,TRBJ1-1,TRBV3-1/TRBV3-2,CASSHRTLAEAFF,TGTGCCAGCAGCCATCGGACACTTGCAGAAGCTTTCTTT
-,TRBD2,TRBJ2-4,TRBV18,CASSPGTSGHLAKNIQYF,TGTGCCAGCTCACCCGGGACTAGCGGGCATCTAGCCAAAAACATTCAGTACTTC
-,-,TRBJ1-1,TRBV4-1,CASSKLPGLAEAFF,TGCGCCAGCAGCAAATTGCCGGGCCTGGCTGAAGCTTTCTTT
-,TRBD2,TRBJ2-5,TRBV6-4,CASSASTSGRETQYF,TGTGCCAGCAGTGCATCGACTAGCGGGAGGGAGACCCAGTACTTC
once,-,TRBJ1-1,TRBV19,CASNPSPPGEAFF,TGTGCCAGTAACCCCTCCCCACCCGGTGAAGCTTTCTTT
few,-,TRBJ1-6,TRBV6-5,CASRVWGARNSPLHF,TGTGCCAGCAGAGTTTGGGGGGCGAGAAATTCACCCCTCCACTTT
-,-,TRBJ2-7,TRBV6-5,CASSPGPSGYEQYF,TGTGCCAGCAGCCCCGGACCGTCAGGCTACGAGCAGTACTTC
-,TRBD1,TRBJ1-2,TRBV6-5,CASSYGTGYNYGYTF,TGTGCCAGCAGTTACGGGACAGGGTATAACTATGGCTACACCTTC
-,-,TRBJ2-6,TRBV19,CASSKGGSGANVLTF,TGTGCCAGTAGTAAAGGGGGCTCTGGGGCCAACGTCCTGACTTTC
few,TRBD1,TRBJ1-6,TRBV18,CASSRQGERNSPLHF,TGTGCCAGCTCACGACAGGGTGAAAGGAATTCACCCCTCCACTTT